This T cell receptor (beta chain) was recorded in a study of cytomegalovirus exposure and HLA in healthy donors. Study at large: The 120 validation repertoires matched the roughly 700 first-cohort repertoires in platform, a later analysis reported.

Details on this clone: Antigen specificity is unknown.

Trimming took 2 bases from V and 5 from J; bases not matched to a gene: 9. The CDR3 has 15 residues. Germline values: CDR1 GTSNPN, CDR2 SVGIG (reference sequence). Among the 120 subjects of the validation cohort, separate from the approximately 660-subject first cohort, were the donors. This table comes from immunoSEQ multiplex PCR, and its TCRdb copy is limited to in-frame clones, with some not included. The sample has 70,000 or so clones; 94% are singletons. Study-wide results and caveats: There were 150 or so TCR beta chains listed as cytomegalovirus-associated.

The sequenced sample was PBMCs. The TCR comes from a woman younger than 35 in good health and CMV-seropositive. The chain recombines TRBV30 with TRBJ1-1, with TRBD1 matching 9 bases. This chain's CDR3 is CAWSKTGGGRTEAFF. CDR3 DNA: TGTGCCTGGAGTAAGACAGGGGGAGGAAGGACTGAAGCTTTCTTT.